These 9 T cell receptor beta chains were all obtained from the same sample, sequenced in a study of T cells in Graves' hyperthyroidism and ophthalmopathy. Researchers took RNA transcripts and amplified the TCR beta CDR3 regions from them. During a first-round RT-PCR of the TCR CDR3, the HTBI primer set was used. TCRdb ran MiXCR on the multiplex PCR reads and lists one entry per CDR3 protein. Among roughly 530,000 distinct CDR3 sequences listed, 15% to 20% were seen once. The material sequenced was blood. The receptors were gathered from a woman aged 18-29 years with Graves' ophthalmopathy.

This sequence joins TRBV3-1 and TRBJ2-7; D is perhaps TRBD2 (6 bases). The V end lost 5 bases, the J end lost 7 bases, and 18 bases lay between the germline ends. The V gene's germline CDR1 is LGHDT and CDR2 YNNKEL (reference sequence). This CDR3 has 14 residues. CDR3 residues: CASSSPVRESEQYF. The DNA of the CDR3 is TGTGCCAGCAGCTCACCGGTTCGGGAGAGTGAGCAGTACTTC.

The sample holds a few counts of this clonotype. The CDR3 protein is CASSPGTLGSYGYTF. The CDR3, as DNA: TGTGCCAGCAGCCCAGGGACTTTGGGAAGCTATGGCTACACCTTC. V is TRBV13 and J is TRBJ1-2; possibly TRBD1 for D (5 bases). Germline CDR1 PRHDT, CDR2 FYEKMQ (reference sequence). This CDR3 region has 15 residues. Trimming pared 5 bases from V and 4 bases from J, leaving 17 bases between. Full variable domain (missing parts from reference TRBV13 and TRBJ1-2): AAGVIQSPRHLIKEKRETATLKCYPIPRHDTVYWYQQGPGQDPQFLISFYEKMQSDKGSIPDRFSAQQFSDYHSELNMSSLELGDSALYFCASSPGTLGSYGYTFGSGTRLTVV.

To note about this clonotype: At one boundary the junction diverges from the germline segment, which might be a read error. The gene calls are TRBV7-9 and TRBJ1-5, with unresolved D. The CDR3 runs to 16 residues. Germline-derived CDR1 and CDR2 are SEHNR and FQNEAQ (reference sequence). The CDR3 sequence: CAGSPDGNRGNQPQHF. In DNA, the CDR3 is TGTGCCGGCAGCCCAGACGGTAACCGGGGCAATCAGCCCCAGCATTTT.

The chain couples TRBV24-1 to TRBJ2-2, with 8 positions matching TRBD1. Per germline, CDR1 KGHDR and CDR2 SFDVKD. The CDR3 spans 16 residues. V was clipped by 4 bases and J by 6 bases; unmatched bases: 9. CDR3 in amino acids: CATSEAAGGLAGELFF. CDR3 DNA sequence: TGTGCCACCAGTGAGGCCGCAGGGGGCCTCGCCGGGGAGCTGTTTTTT.

This clonotype was recorded at least ten times. The chain joins TRBV2 to TRBJ1-1; no clear D gene. CDR1 is SNHLY, CDR2 FYNNEI, per germline. CDR3 length: 12 amino acids. V was shortened by 3 bases and J by 7 bases, with 9 bases between the two germline ends. Here the CDR3 DNA reads TGTGCCAGCAGTGAGACGGACTATGAAGCTTTCTTT. As protein: CASSETDYEAFF.

The rearrangement uses TRBV24-1 and TRBJ2-1; 10 positions agree with TRBD2. V shed 0 bases, J shed 0 bases, and the junction held 1 base outside the gene matches. Germline assignment: CDR1 KGHDR and CDR2 SFDVKD. CDR3 size: 17 residues. The CDR3 loop is CATSDLGLADSYNEQFF. The CDR3 DNA is TGTGCCACCAGTGATTTGGGACTAGCGGACTCCTACAATGAGCAGTTCTTC.

The gene calls are TRBV5-1 and TRBJ2-6; D tentatively reads TRBD1 or TRBD2 (6 bases each). Between the trimmed V and J ends, which lost 3 bases and 4 bases, there was a span of 17 bases. The V gene's germline CDR1 is SGHRS and CDR2 YFSETQ. This CDR3 comprises 17 residues. The CDR3: CASSSSNGGLGANVLTF. Here the CDR3 DNA reads TGCGCCAGCAGCTCCTCGAATGGGGGGCTCGGGGCCAACGTCCTGACTTTC.

V is TRBV6-1 and J is TRBJ1-2; 7 bases align to TRBD1. Germline trimming cut 6 bases from V and 2 bases from J; bases unmatched to any gene: 6. The CDR3 runs to 14 residues. CDR1 and CDR2 (germline): MNHNS, SASEGT. CDR3 in DNA: TGTGCCAGCAGCCCCGCGACAGGGAACTATGGCTACACCTTC. It specifies CASSPATGNYGYTF.

V usage is TRBV5-1 and J usage is TRBJ2-2; 10 bases line up with TRBD1. This CDR3 spans 15 amino acids. With 2 bases clipped from V and 5 bases from J, the junction kept 3 bases outside the gene matches. The V gene's germline CDR1 is SGHRS and CDR2 YFSETQ. In DNA, the CDR3 is TGCGCCAGCAGCTTCTGGGGACAGGGGACCGGGGAGCTGTTTTTT. Residues: CASSFWGQGTGELFF.